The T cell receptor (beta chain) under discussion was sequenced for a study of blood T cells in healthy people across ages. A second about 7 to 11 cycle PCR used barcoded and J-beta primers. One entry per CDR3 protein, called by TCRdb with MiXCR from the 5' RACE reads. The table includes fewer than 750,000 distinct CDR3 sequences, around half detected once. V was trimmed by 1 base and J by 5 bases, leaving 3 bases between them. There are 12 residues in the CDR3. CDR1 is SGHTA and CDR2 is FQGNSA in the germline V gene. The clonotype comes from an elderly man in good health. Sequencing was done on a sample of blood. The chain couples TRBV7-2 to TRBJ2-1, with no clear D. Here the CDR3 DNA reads TGTGCCAGCAGCTTAGTAAACAATGAGCAGTTCTTC. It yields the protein CASSLVNNEQFF.